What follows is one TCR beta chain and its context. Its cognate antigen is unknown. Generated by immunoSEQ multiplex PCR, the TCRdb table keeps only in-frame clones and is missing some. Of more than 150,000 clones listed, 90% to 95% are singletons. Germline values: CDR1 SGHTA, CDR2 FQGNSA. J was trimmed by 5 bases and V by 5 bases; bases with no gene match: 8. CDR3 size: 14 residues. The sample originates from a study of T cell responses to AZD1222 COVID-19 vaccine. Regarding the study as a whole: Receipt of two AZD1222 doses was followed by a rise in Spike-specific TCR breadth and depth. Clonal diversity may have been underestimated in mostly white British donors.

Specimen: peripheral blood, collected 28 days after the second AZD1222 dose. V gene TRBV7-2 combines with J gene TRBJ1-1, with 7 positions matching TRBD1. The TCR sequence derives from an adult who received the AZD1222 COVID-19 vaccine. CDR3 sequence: CASSLDRVRTEAFF. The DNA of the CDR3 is TGTGCCAGCAGCCTAGACAGGGTGAGAACTGAAGCTTTCTTT.